This TCR beta chain was recorded in a study of T-cell memory formation after mild COVID-19. Study-wide points: Contracting CD8+ clones were enriched in EMRA, CD4+ mainly in CM and EM. Later expanders leaned CD4+, whereas clones that contracted between day 15 and 85 were balanced CD4/CD8. Second-wave clones reaching peak frequency on day 37 lacked confirmed SARS-CoV-2 specificity.

One entry per CDR3 protein, called by TCRdb with MiXCR from the 5' RACE reads. The sample consists of about 560,000 distinct CDR3 sequences, 20% to 25% of them appearing once. CDR1 is MNHEY and CDR2 is SMNVEV in the germline V gene (reference sequence). The CDR3 runs 12 residues. Trimming removed 1 base from V and 6 bases from J, with 3 bases in between. This clonotype came up a few times. Its antigen is unknown. This TCR was sampled from an adult woman who had mild COVID-19 (a few samples of this study predate the infection). Cell type and time point are not known. Specimen: PBMCs or a T cell subset sorted from them (not recorded which). The chain joins TRBV27 to TRBJ2-2; no clear D gene. The CDR3 DNA reads as TGTGCCAGCAGTTTATTCCCCGGGGAGCTGTTTTTT. Amino acids: CASSLFPGELFF.